This is a list of T cell receptor beta chains from one sample in a study of tumor and adjacent non-tumor tissue in lung cancer. TCRdb independently ran MiXCR on the multiplex PCR reads; one entry per CDR3 protein. This sample has approximately 130,000 distinct CDR3 sequences, with about 66% found just once. Sequencing input: lung tumor tissue. Receptor source: a young man with non-small cell lung cancer. CDR3s include the opening cysteine and the closing phenylalanine or tryptophan. Each record gives: V gene, D gene, J gene, clone size, CDR3 protein, CDR3 DNA. A D gene is named only where the DNA matches it firmly. The size of a clone is reported for some rows only, either as once, few or many, or as a class for expanded clones.

V: TRBV11-3
D: .
J: TRBJ2-1
size: many
CDR3: CASSSGLLYNEQFF
DNA: TGTGCCAGCAGCTCGGGACTCCTCTACAATGAGCAGTTCTTC

V: TRBV25-1
D: TRBD2
J: TRBJ2-1
size: .
CDR3: CASSAVAGGYNEQFF
DNA: TGTGCCAGCAGTGCCGTAGCGGGAGGGTACAATGAGCAGTTCTTC

V: TRBV6-2/TRBV6-3
D: .
J: TRBJ2-1
size: many
CDR3: CASTPGREQFF
DNA: TGTGCCAGCACCCCGGGGCGTGAGCAGTTCTTC

V: TRBV24-1
D: TRBD1
J: TRBJ1-5
size: once
CDR3: CATSSDRALFDHRLNQPQHF
DNA: TGTGCCACCAGTTCGGACAGGGCGTTATTCGACCACCGGCTCAATCAGCCCCAGCATTTT

V: TRBV25-1
D: .
J: TRBJ2-1
size: .
CDR3: CASTAGDDQFF
DNA: TGTGCCAGCACGGCTGGCGATGATCAGTTCTTC

V: TRBV11-2
D: .
J: TRBJ2-7
size: .
CDR3: CASSQGPYEYEQYF
DNA: TGTGCCAGCAGCCAGGGACCCTACGAGTACGAACAGTACTTC

V: TRBV20-1
D: .
J: TRBJ2-3
size: .
CDR3: CSAPSTLRTDTDTQYF
DNA: TGCAGTGCTCCAAGCACCCTACGGACAGACACAGATACGCAGTATTTT

V: TRBV6-5
D: TRBD2
J: TRBJ2-7
size: .
CDR3: CTSREPFTGTSGLEQYF
DNA: TGTACAAGCAGGGAACCCTTCACCGGGACTAGCGGTCTCGAGCAGTACTTC

V: TRBV11-1
D: TRBD1
J: TRBJ2-2
size: few
CDR3: CASSPSPQGIGELFF
DNA: TGTGCCAGCAGCCCAAGCCCACAGGGGATTGGGGAGCTGTTTTTC

V: TRBV29-1
D: TRBD1
J: TRBJ2-3
size: .
CDR3: CSVCTWTGGTDTQYF
DNA: TGCAGCGTTTGTACCTGGACAGGGGGCACAGATACACAGTATTTT

V: TRBV20-1
D: TRBD2
J: TRBJ2-1
size: .
CDR3: CSAAGLAGNEQFF
DNA: TGCAGTGCCGCGGGACTAGCGGGCAATGAGCAGTTCTTC

V: TRBV6-2/TRBV6-3
D: TRBD2
J: TRBJ2-5
size: many
CDR3: CASSYTSGDQETQYF
DNA: TGTGCCAGCAGTTACACTAGCGGGGACCAAGAGACCCAGTACTTC

V: TRBV20-1
D: .
J: TRBJ2-4
size: medium-sized
CDR3: CSASVVGRAKNIQYF
DNA: TGCAGTGCTAGCGTGGTAGGGAGAGCCAAAAACATTCAGTACTTC

V: TRBV11-2
D: .
J: TRBJ2-3
size: .
CDR3: CAMSLNPVGDTQYF
DNA: TGTGCCATGAGCTTAAATCCGGTGGGAGATACGCAGTATTTT

V: TRBV29-1
D: TRBD2
J: TRBJ2-1
size: once
CDR3: CSAEDGGGWYVQFF
DNA: TGCAGTGCTGAAGACGGCGGGGGATGGTATGTGCAGTTCTTC

V: TRBV5-4
D: TRBD1
J: TRBJ1-5
size: .
CDR3: CASGSETGGAEPQHF
DNA: TGTGCCAGCGGCTCCGAGACAGGGGGCGCGGAGCCCCAGCATTTT

V: TRBV6-6
D: TRBD1
J: TRBJ1-1
size: many
CDR3: CASSYGDRGTEAFF
DNA: TGTGCCAGCAGTTACGGAGACAGGGGCACTGAAGCTTTCTTT

V: TRBV7-6
D: TRBD1
J: TRBJ1-1
size: .
CDR3: CASSLLDRGMNTEAFF
DNA: TGTGCCAGCAGCCTCTTAGACAGGGGCATGAACACTGAAGCTTTCTTT

V: TRBV20-1
D: .
J: TRBJ1-1
size: .
CDR3: CSALPMTGNTEAFF
DNA: TGCAGTGCCTTACCTATGACAGGGAACACTGAAGCTTTCTTT

V: TRBV5-5
D: .
J: TRBJ2-6
size: .
CDR3: CASNLAYSGANVLTF
DNA: TGTGCTAGCAACTTGGCCTACTCTGGGGCCAACGTCCTGACTTTC

V: TRBV10-3
D: .
J: TRBJ2-3
size: .
CDR3: CAIKPQDTTETQYF
DNA: TGTGCCATCAAACCTCAGGATACCACAGAAACGCAGTATTTT

V: TRBV4-3
D: .
J: TRBJ2-3
size: once
CDR3: CASSQDLDGGADTQYF
DNA: TGCGCCAGCAGCCAAGATCTCGATGGGGGGGCGGATACGCAGTATTTT

V: TRBV6-6
D: .
J: TRBJ2-2
size: .
CDR3: CASSYSVGGELLF
DNA: TGTGCCAGCAGTTACTCCGTGGGCGGGGAGCTGTTATTT

V: TRBV5-4
D: .
J: TRBJ2-5
size: .
CDR3: CASSLVGTMTQYF
DNA: TGTGCCAGCAGCTTGGTAGGGACAATGACCCAGTACTTC

V: TRBV6-1
D: .
J: TRBJ2-1
size: .
CDR3: CARSRSMDHYEQFF
DNA: TGTGCCAGGAGTCGCAGTATGGACCACTATGAGCAGTTCTTC

V: TRBV5-5
D: TRBD2
J: TRBJ2-3
size: few
CDR3: CASSITPSGTGTDTQYF
DNA: TGTGCCAGCAGCATCACCCCTAGCGGGACGGGCACAGATACGCAGTATTTT

V: TRBV20-1
D: TRBD1
J: TRBJ2-5
size: many
CDR3: CSALFRTGLGETQYF
DNA: TGCAGTGCTTTATTTCGGACAGGGCTGGGAGAGACCCAGTACTTC

V: TRBV5-1
D: TRBD2
J: TRBJ2-1
size: .
CDR3: CASKRGGSHNEQFF
DNA: TGCGCCAGCAAACGGGGGGGCTCCCACAATGAGCAGTTCTTC

V: TRBV10-2
D: .
J: TRBJ2-5
size: .
CDR3: CASTQCQETQYF
DNA: TGCGCCAGCACGCAGTGCCAAGAGACCCAGTACTTC

V: TRBV11-2
D: .
J: TRBJ2-2
size: .
CDR3: CASSYWQVNTGELFF
DNA: TGTGCCAGCAGCTATTGGCAGGTGAACACCGGGGAGCTGTTTTTT

V: TRBV29-1
D: .
J: TRBJ2-1
size: .
CDR3: CNVDHNEQFF
DNA: TGCAACGTTGACCATAATGAGCAGTTCTTC

V: TRBV4-1
D: .
J: TRBJ2-7
size: .
CDR3: CASSLRDLGEQYF
DNA: TGCGCCAGCAGCCTCCGGGACCTAGGAGAGCAGTACTTC

V: TRBV20-1
D: .
J: TRBJ1-5
size: .
CDR3: CSAKSGTNSKQPQHF
DNA: TGCAGTGCTAAGTCCGGGACTAATAGCAAACAGCCCCAGCATTTT

V: TRBV11-2
D: .
J: TRBJ2-1
size: .
CDR3: CASSKTPNNEQFF
DNA: TGTGCCAGTAGCAAGACACCGAACAATGAGCAGTTCTTC

V: TRBV12-3/TRBV12-4
D: TRBD1
J: TRBJ2-1
size: .
CDR3: CASVIGTGVWNEQFF
DNA: TGTGCCAGCGTCATCGGAACAGGGGTGTGGAATGAGCAGTTCTTC

V: TRBV5-1
D: .
J: TRBJ1-6
size: .
CDR3: CASSFESNSYNSPLHF
DNA: TGCGCCAGCAGCTTCGAGTCGAACTCCTATAATTCACCCCTCCACTTT

V: TRBV6-5
D: .
J: TRBJ2-7
size: .
CDR3: CVSSYSMVHEQYF
DNA: TGTGTCAGCAGTTACTCCATGGTCCACGAGCAGTACTTC

V: TRBV2
D: TRBD1
J: TRBJ2-4
size: .
CDR3: CASSMDRANILAQNIQYF
DNA: TGTGCCAGCAGTATGGACAGGGCCAACATACTAGCCCAAAACATTCAGTACTTC

V: TRBV6-5
D: .
J: TRBJ2-5
size: many
CDR3: CASSYSGSRGETQYF
DNA: TGTGCCAGCAGTTACTCGGGGAGCCGCGGGGAGACCCAGTACTTC

V: TRBV12-5
D: TRBD2
J: TRBJ2-1
size: many
CDR3: CASGLPPGGGSYNEQFF
DNA: TGTGCTAGTGGTTTGCCGCCCGGGGGGGGTTCCTACAATGAGCAGTTCTTC

V: TRBV4-1
D: TRBD1
J: TRBJ2-3
size: many
CDR3: CASSQQGTVTDTQYF
DNA: TGCGCCAGCAGCCAGCAGGGGACAGTTACAGATACGCAGTATTTT

V: TRBV18
D: .
J: TRBJ2-5
size: .
CDR3: CASSPVRETQYF
DNA: TGTGCCAGCTCACCAGTGAGGGAGACCCAGTACTTC

V: TRBV20-1
D: .
J: TRBJ2-1
size: .
CDR3: CNARDPPYNEQFF
DNA: TGCAATGCTAGAGACCCCCCCTACAATGAGCAGTTCTTC

V: TRBV12-3/TRBV12-4
D: .
J: TRBJ2-7
size: many
CDR3: CASSRSSYEQYF
DNA: TGTGCCAGCAGTCGGAGCTCCTACGAGCAGTACTTC

V: TRBV5-1
D: .
J: TRBJ2-7
size: .
CDR3: CASSLFVNCEQYF
DNA: TGCGCCAGCAGCTTGTTTGTGAATTGCGAGCAGTACTTC

V: TRBV12-3/TRBV12-4
D: .
J: TRBJ1-2
size: .
CDR3: CASSLGSGAHVGYTF
DNA: TGTGCCAGCAGTTTAGGGTCGGGGGCACATGTTGGCTACACCTTC

V: TRBV20-1
D: .
J: TRBJ2-7
size: many
CDR3: CSASGHAGSEQYF
DNA: TGCAGTGCTAGCGGACACGCCGGGAGCGAGCAGTACTTC

V: TRBV24-1
D: TRBD1
J: TRBJ1-5
size: .
CDR3: CATSDSPPTGGHIDGNQPQHF
DNA: TGTGCCACCAGTGATTCTCCCCCGACAGGGGGTCACATTGATGGCAATCAGCCCCAGCATTTT

V: TRBV4-2
D: .
J: TRBJ1-1
size: .
CDR3: CASSQPTDMATEAFF
DNA: TGTGCCAGCAGCCAACCTACTGACATGGCCACTGAAGCTTTCTTT

V: TRBV20-1
D: TRBD2
J: TRBJ2-1
size: many
CDR3: CSAKSASGYNEQFF
DNA: TGCAGTGCTAAATCGGCTAGCGGATACAATGAGCAGTTCTTC

V: TRBV12-3/TRBV12-4
D: .
J: TRBJ2-3
size: many
CDR3: CASSEYGGVDTQYF
DNA: TGTGCCAGCAGCGAGTACGGGGGTGTAGATACGCAGTATTTT

V: TRBV28
D: .
J: TRBJ2-1
size: once
CDR3: CASILEGTYNEQFF
DNA: TGTGCCAGCATCTTGGAGGGAACCTACAATGAGCAGTTCTTC

V: TRBV5-5
D: .
J: TRBJ2-7
size: .
CDR3: CDSSNRQTLNEQYF
DNA: TGTGACAGCAGCAACCGACAGACACTAAACGAGCAGTACTTC

V: TRBV4-2
D: .
J: TRBJ2-3
size: .
CDR3: CASSDTRGGAGTDTQYF
DNA: TGTGCCAGCAGTGATACTAGAGGGGGGGCCGGCACAGATACGCAGTATTTT

V: TRBV6-6
D: TRBD1
J: TRBJ1-2
size: .
CDR3: CASEDRGLTNYGYTF
DNA: TGTGCCAGCGAGGACAGGGGGCTTACCAACTATGGCTACACCTTC

V: TRBV12-3/TRBV12-4
D: .
J: TRBJ2-1
size: many
CDR3: CASSSGVYNEQFF
DNA: TGTGCCAGCAGTTCGGGAGTTTACAATGAGCAGTTCTTC

V: TRBV20-1
D: TRBD1
J: TRBJ2-1
size: few
CDR3: CSARSAGGYNGQFF
DNA: TGCAGTGCTAGGTCAGCAGGGGGATACAATGGGCAGTTCTTC

V: TRBV20-1
D: TRBD2
J: TRBJ2-7
size: many
CDR3: CSASLLLAGGTYEQYF
DNA: TGCAGTGCTAGTCTTCTTCTAGCGGGAGGGACCTACGAGCAGTACTTC